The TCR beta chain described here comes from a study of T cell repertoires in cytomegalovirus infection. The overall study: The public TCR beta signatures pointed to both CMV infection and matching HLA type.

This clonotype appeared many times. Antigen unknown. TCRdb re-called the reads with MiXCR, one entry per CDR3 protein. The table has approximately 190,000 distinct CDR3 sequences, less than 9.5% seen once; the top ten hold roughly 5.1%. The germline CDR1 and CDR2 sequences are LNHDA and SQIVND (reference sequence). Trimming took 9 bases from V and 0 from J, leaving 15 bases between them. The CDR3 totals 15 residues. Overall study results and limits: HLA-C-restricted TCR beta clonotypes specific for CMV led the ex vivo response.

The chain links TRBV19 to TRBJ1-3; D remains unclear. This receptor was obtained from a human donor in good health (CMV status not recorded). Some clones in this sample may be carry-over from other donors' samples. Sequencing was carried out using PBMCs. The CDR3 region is CASNWMAFSGNTIYF. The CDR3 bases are TGTGCCAGCAATTGGATGGCTTTCTCTGGAAACACCATATATTTT.